This T cell receptor (beta chain) came from a study of blood T cell repertoires in COVID-19. Study context: Italy, Spain and the United States were the sources of the convalescent and acute COVID-19 samples.

Profiling relied on immunoSEQ multiplex PCR, and the TCRdb table lists in-frame clones only, not all of them. The sample yields fewer than 250,000 clones, 75% to 85% seen once. The CDR3 contains 14 residues. The germline V gene encodes CDR1 SGHRS and CDR2 YFSETQ. V lost 4 bases to trimming and J lost 9 bases; unmatched junction nucleotides: 11. This study enrolled people aged about 18 to 100 from around 26 US geographic areas. The TCR sequence derives from a woman between 40 and 55 years old with acute COVID-19. Material: PBMCs or T cells enriched from blood (not recorded which). The rearrangement uses TRBV5-1 and TRBJ2-7, with 9 bases fitting TRBD2. CDR3 nucleotides: TGCGCCAGCAGCCCGACTAGCGGCCTTGTGATGCAGTACTTC. Translating it yields CASSPTSGLVMQYF.